This T cell receptor (beta chain) was observed in a study of blood T cell repertoires in COVID-19. Turning to the study itself: COVID-19 samples, acute and convalescent, were from the United States, Italy and Spain.

The trim removed 3 bases at V and 6 bases at J, leaving 5 bases unmatched. Germline V gene data show CDR1 as SGDLS and CDR2 as YYNGEE. The CDR3 has 16 residues. Assay used: immunoSEQ multiplex PCR; TCRdb lists only in-frame clones, some missing. This table has around 150,000 clones, roughly 85% appearing once. The rearrangement uses TRBV9 and TRBJ2-2, with 13 bases identical to TRBD2. Sequencing used peripheral blood. The clonotype originates from a human donor with acute or convalescent COVID-19. The donor label of this sample is uncertain. The CDR3, as DNA: TGTGCCAGCAGCGCGACTAGCGGGGGGCCGGCCGGGGAGCTGTTTTTT. Translated: CASSATSGGPAGELFF. Variable domain in full (rest from reference TRBV9 and TRBJ2-2): DSGVTQTPKHLITATGQRVTLRCSPRSGDLSVYWYQQSLDQGLQFLIQYYNGEERAKGNILERFSAQQFPDLHSELNLSSLELGDSALYFCASSATSGGPAGELFFGEGSRLTVL.